Below, 25 T cell receptor beta chains from the same sample are listed, as sequenced in a study of T cells in Graves' hyperthyroidism and ophthalmopathy (dated by TCRdb to 2018 to 2020). The library came from multiplex PCR. Sequencing relied on an Illumina HiSeq 2000. Amplification of TCR beta CDR3 regions was carried out from RNA transcripts. A first-round RT-PCR of the TCR CDR3 used the HTBI primer set with the Qiagen OneStep RT-PCR kit. Using fastp at Q25 and MiXCR, TCRdb reprocessed the public reads and kept productive beta chains. Rows are combined by CDR3 protein, so each entry shows the most common genes and DNA. This sample is represented by 250,000 to 300,000 distinct CDR3 sequences; about 14% of them were singletons. The ten most abundant clones make up 6.5% to 10% of the sample. Sequenced input: blood. Every receptor here comes from a woman aged 25 to 39 with Graves' hyperthyroidism that later progressed to Graves' ophthalmopathy.

Many counts were recorded for this clonotype. CDR3 region: CASSPRQSYGYTF. DNA for the CDR3: TGTGCCAGCAGCCCCAGACAGAGCTATGGCTACACCTTC. This chain joins TRBV28 and TRBJ1-2; D possibly corresponds to TRBD1 (5 bases). The CDR3 is 13 amino acids. Between the trimmed V and J ends, which lost 6 bases and 4 bases, there was a span of 12 bases. Germline lookup yields CDR1 MDHEN and CDR2 SYDVKM.

The chain combines TRBV5-1 with TRBJ2-5; 9 bases are shared with TRBD2. J was trimmed by 5 bases and V by 0 bases; bases with no gene match: 11. CDR1 and CDR2 (germline): SGHRS, YFSETQ. The CDR3 length is 17 residues. CDR3 nucleotide sequence: TGCGCCAGCAGCTTGGAGGGTAGCGGGAGAGGTTGGGAGACCCAGTACTTC. Protein product: CASSLEGSGRGWETQYF.

Regarding this clonotype: A much more abundant neighbour one base away suggests this may be a read error. The rearrangement uses TRBV6-1 and TRBJ2-1, with 9 bases identical to TRBD2. The J call is uncertain, as TRBJ2-7 better fits the DNA end. The CDR3 totals 14 residues. Germline CDR1 and CDR2: MNHNS and SASEGT. The CDR3 sequence is CASNGLAGLNEQYF. Here the CDR3 DNA reads TGTGCCAGCAACGGTCTAGCGGGACTCAATGAGCAGTACTTC.

This clonotype was seen repeatedly, ten times or more. The J gene is TRBJ1-2, the V gene TRBV20-1; the match to TRBD1 covers 8 bases. This CDR3 is built from 12 residues. CDR1 is DFQATT and CDR2 is SNEGSKA in the germline V gene (reference sequence). CDR3 sequence: CSSGQGSYGYTF. The CDR3 coding sequence is TGCAGCTCCGGACAGGGATCCTATGGCTACACCTTC.

This clonotype was seen ten or more times. The rearrangement links TRBV6-2 or TRBV6-3 to TRBJ1-5, with D tentatively TRBD1 (5 bases). The CDR3 spans 17 residues. Trimming shortened V by 9 bases and J by 4 bases, and 25 bases separated the two germline ends. From germline, CDR1 is MNHEY and CDR2 SVGEGT. The CDR3 coding sequence is TGTGCCAGTCTTAAAACCTACATCCGGACACCGAATCAGCCCCAGCATTTT. Amino acids: CASLKTYIRTPNQPQHF.

This clonotype has at least ten counts. The chain employs TRBV19 and TRBJ2-1; 7 bases map to TRBD1. Germline V CDR1 and CDR2: LNHDA, SQIVND (reference sequence). Losses at the gene ends were 8 bases for V and 7 bases for J; bases not matched to a gene: 14. CDR3 length: 15 amino acids. The CDR3 DNA reads TGTGCCAGTGCAGGGCTGACAGGGCTTTTTAATGAGCAGTTCTTC. Its translation is CASAGLTGLFNEQFF.

This clonotype was observed at least ten times. The J gene is TRBJ1-1, the V gene TRBV10-3, with 7 bases that match TRBD1. Germline V lookup: CDR1 ENHRY, CDR2 SYGVKD. Trimming removed 8 bases from V and 2 bases from J; junction bases left unmatched: 11. The CDR3 totals 15 residues. CDR3 sequence reads: CAIRSERGQNTEAFF. CDR3 sequence (DNA): TGTGCCATCCGAAGTGAAAGGGGGCAAAACACTGAAGCTTTCTTT.

V usage is TRBV7-3 and J usage is TRBJ2-7; no reliable D call. V gave up 1 base and J gave up 2 bases, with 9 bases separating them. The germline CDR1 and CDR2 sequences are SGHTA and FQGTGA. The CDR3 totals 14 residues. The CDR3 coding sequence is TGTGCCAGCAGCTTAAACCCGTTAGCCTACGAGCAGTACTTC. Translation: CASSLNPLAYEQYF.

Remarks on this clonotype: A read error may be the cause here, since a much bigger clone is one base away. This chain joins TRBV7-8 and TRBJ1-6; no definite D call. CDR3 size: 13 residues. CDR1 is SGHVS, CDR2 FQNEAQ, per germline. The chain's CDR3 is CVSSLESGAPLHF. For the CDR3, the DNA is TGTGTCAGCAGCTTAGAATCGGGAGCCCCACTCCACTTT.

This clonotype was seen many times. This rearrangement joins TRBV3-1 to TRBJ1-5; the D is unclear. Germline CDR1 reads LGHDT; CDR2 reads YNNKEL (reference sequence). V lost 3 bases and J lost 7, with 10 bases in between. This CDR3 comprises 13 residues. CDR3 nucleotide sequence: TGTGCCAGCAGCCAGTGGGCGGGGCAGCCCCAGCATTTT. Translating gives CASSQWAGQPQHF.

This clonotype was seen more than once but under ten times. The chain's CDR3 is CASSLSGFYEQYF. DNA for the CDR3: TGCGCCAGCAGCTTATCAGGGTTTTACGAGCAGTACTTC. The J gene is TRBJ2-7, the V gene TRBV5-1, with D possibly TRBD1 on 5 matching bases. CDR1 and CDR2 from the germline V gene are SGHRS and YFSETQ. Trimming removed 2 bases from V and 4 bases from J, with 10 bases in between. CDR3 length: 13 amino acids.

This sequence joins TRBV9 and TRBJ2-7; either TRBD1 or TRBD2 may supply D (5 bases each). The CDR3 is made up of 13 amino acids. The germline gives CDR1 SGDLS, CDR2 YYNGEE. The germline V and J ends were trimmed by 2 bases and 6 bases, with 12 bases remaining between them. The CDR3 sequence: CASSVGTEVEQYF. The CDR3 DNA sequence: TGTGCCAGCAGCGTTGGGACGGAGGTCGAGCAGTACTTC.

Comments on this clonotype: This could be a read error, since a much larger clone is one nucleotide away. The conserved final phenylalanine or tryptophan is absent from the CDR3, which likely points to a read error. The chain couples TRBV7-3 to TRBJ1-2; D possibly corresponds to TRBD1 (5 bases). Germline CDR1 reads SGHTA; CDR2 reads FQGTGA. Trimming removed 0 bases from V and 2 bases from J, with 7 bases in between. This CDR3 contains 14 residues. The CDR3 coding sequence is TGTGCCAGCAGCTTAACAGGGGTGAACTATGGCTACACCTCC. This translates into CASSLTGVNYGYTS.

This clonotype was seen many times. V usage is TRBV29-1 and J usage is TRBJ1-1, with TRBD1 as a possible D gene (5 bases). CDR3 length: 12 residues. Germline lookup yields CDR1 SQVTM and CDR2 ANQGSEA. DNA for the CDR3: TGCAGTGGGACGGAAATGAACACTGAAGCTTTCTTT. This gives the protein CSGTEMNTEAFF.

In this sample, this clonotype turned up many times. The chain joins TRBV30 to TRBJ1-5; 7 nucleotides match TRBD1. Per the germline V gene, CDR1 is GTSNPN and CDR2 is SVGIG (reference sequence). With 3 bases clipped from V and 4 bases from J, the junction kept 6 bases outside the gene matches. This CDR3 has 14 residues. CDR3 in DNA: TGTGCCTGGAGCAGGGGGTCTGGGAATCAGCCCCAGCATTTT. Translation: CAWSRGSGNQPQHF.

In this sample, this clonotype turned up a few times. This chain uses TRBV4-2 with TRBJ2-7, with D perhaps TRBD1 (5 bases). This CDR3 is 14 amino acids long. The V gene's germline CDR1 is LGHNA and CDR2 YNFKEQ. The V and J ends lost 3 bases and 3 bases respectively, with 12 bases between them. The CDR3 is CASSQARGHYEQYF. The CDR3 bases are TGTGCCAGCAGCCAGGCTCGAGGACACTACGAGCAGTACTTC.

This clonotype was observed at least ten times. The chain recombines TRBV28 with TRBJ2-1, with no clear D. CDR1 MDHEN and CDR2 SYDVKM come from the germline V gene. The CDR3 runs to 14 residues. Between the trimmed V and J ends, which lost 1 base and 1 base, there was a span of 5 bases. The DNA of the CDR3 is TGTGCCAGCAGTTTATCGCGATCCTACAATGAGCAGTTCTTC. Its translation: CASSLSRSYNEQFF.

This clonotype was picked up many times. The chain has TRBV20-1 and TRBJ2-7, with 9 bases fitting TRBD1. Per germline, CDR1 DFQATT and CDR2 SNEGSKA (reference sequence). The CDR3 spans 13 residues. V was pared by 1 base and J by 4 bases, with 2 bases of the junction left unmatched. CDR3 DNA: TGCAGTGCTAGAGGACAGGGGGGTTACGAGCAGTACTTC. It yields the protein CSARGQGGYEQYF.

This clonotype has a count of ten or more. This sequence joins TRBV30 and TRBJ2-1; the D is unclear. V gave up 3 bases and J gave up 2 bases, with 11 bases separating them. From germline, CDR1 is GTSNPN and CDR2 SVGIG (reference sequence). The CDR3 length is 14 residues. This CDR3 is CAWRDPGPYNEQFF. For the CDR3, the DNA is TGTGCCTGGAGAGACCCAGGCCCCTACAATGAGCAGTTCTTC.

A few counts support this clonotype. The rearrangement uses TRBV20-1 and TRBJ1-5; D not certain. The CDR3 is 14 amino acids. Trimming took off 2 bases at V and 4 bases at J, with 12 bases between the two ends. Germline V gene data show CDR1 as DFQATT and CDR2 as SNEGSKA (reference sequence). CDR3 region: CSARSSMSNQPQHF. The CDR3 DNA reads TGCAGTGCTAGATCCAGTATGTCAAATCAGCCCCAGCATTTT.

This clonotype was observed many times. The gene calls are TRBV7-9 and TRBJ2-7, with D possibly matching TRBD1 (5 bases). Trimming took 4 bases from V and 1 from J, leaving 8 bases between them. The CDR3 runs 13 residues. The germline gives CDR1 SEHNR, CDR2 FQNEAQ (reference sequence). Here the CDR3 reads CASSSQGSYEQYF. The CDR3 DNA reads TGTGCCAGCAGCTCCCAGGGATCCTACGAGCAGTACTTC.

This clonotype was observed at least ten times. V usage is TRBV20-1 and J usage is TRBJ2-7; D perhaps matches TRBD2 (7 bases). The CDR3 is made up of 14 amino acids. Deletions cut 5 bases from V and 6 bases from J, with 20 bases between. Germline V gives CDR1 DFQATT, CDR2 SNEGSKA (reference sequence). This CDR3 reads CSASRGGGLIEQYF. In DNA, the CDR3 is TGCAGTGCTTCCCGAGGCGGGGGCCTTATCGAGCAGTACTTC.

The table lists this clonotype with many counts. This chain joins TRBV7-3 and TRBJ2-3, with D maybe TRBD2 (5 bases). There are 14 residues in the CDR3. Looked up from germline, CDR1 is SGHTA and CDR2 is FQGTGA. The germline V and J ends were trimmed by 2 bases and 4 bases, with 10 bases remaining between them. The CDR3 nucleotides are TGTGCCAGCAGCTTATCACTAGATGCAGATACGCAGTATTTT. It specifies CASSLSLDADTQYF.

This clonotype occurred many times. This rearrangement joins TRBV20-1 to TRBJ2-1; TRBD2 matches 7 bases. The CDR3 spans 14 residues. V shed 2 bases and J 8 bases; nucleotides not matched to a gene: 9. The germline V gene has CDR1 DFQATT and CDR2 SNEGSKA (reference sequence). This chain's CDR3 is CSARLWAGRDEQFF. CDR3 bases: TGCAGTGCTAGACTGTGGGCGGGGAGGGATGAGCAGTTCTTC.

The sample holds many counts of this clonotype. V usage is TRBV10-3 and J usage is TRBJ2-1, with 13 bases aligning to TRBD2. The CDR3 has 15 residues. V shed 5 bases and J 5 bases; nucleotides not matched to a gene: 3. Germline CDR1 and CDR2: ENHRY and SYGVKD. The CDR3 reads CAISTGTSGNNEQFF. DNA of the CDR3: TGTGCCATCAGTACCGGGACTAGCGGGAACAATGAGCAGTTCTTC.